These 6 T cell receptor beta chains came from one sample sequenced in a study of PD-1 blockade in mismatch repair-deficient tumors. Only in-frame clones appear in the TCRdb table, and some are missing; sequencing was by immunoSEQ multiplex PCR. The top ten hold about 5% of the sample, which has about 68,000 clones, approximately 78% seen once. The source material was peripheral blood, sampled 2 weeks after starting pembrolizumab. All receptors derive from an adult with mismatch repair-deficient cancer.

V usage is TRBV2 and J usage is TRBJ1-2, with D tentatively TRBD1 (5 bases). Germline V gene sequence: CDR1 SNHLY, CDR2 FYNNEI. Trimming removed 11 bases at V and 3 bases at J, with 19 bases between. The CDR3 totals 14 residues. DNA for the CDR3: TGTGCCGAACCCGGGGCCGGGTTGGACTATGGCTACACCTTC. It specifies CAEPGAGLDYGYTF.

The rearrangement uses TRBV4-1 and TRBJ2-7; 10 bases map to TRBD2. Germline loops: CDR1 MGHRA, CDR2 YSYEKL. The V and J ends lost 1 base and 2 bases, in that order; junction bases with no gene match: 5. The length of the CDR3 is 16 residues. The CDR3 spells CASSQGGGTSAYEQYF. Written as DNA, the CDR3 is TGCGCCAGCAGCCAAGGGGGAGGGACTAGCGCCTACGAGCAGTACTTC.

This clone appeared a few times. This chain connects TRBV13 to TRBJ2-3; 7 bases agree with TRBD2. V was pared by 5 bases and J by 4 bases, with 12 bases of the junction left unmatched. The CDR3 is 16 amino acids. Germline V gene lookup returns CDR1 PRHDT and CDR2 FYEKMQ (reference sequence). The CDR3 protein is CASSPRLASVADTQYF. The CDR3 nucleotides are TGTGCCAGCAGCCCAAGACTAGCCAGTGTCGCAGATACGCAGTATTTT.

The gene calls are TRBV5-1 and TRBJ2-1, with D hard to call. Germline CDR1 SGHRS, CDR2 YFSETQ. V was pared by 0 bases and J by 8 bases, with 9 bases between. The CDR3 runs 13 residues. The CDR3 DNA reads as TGCGCCAGCAGCTTGGAAACGGCAGATGAGCAGTTCTTC. Its protein product is CASSLETADEQFF.

This CDR3 reads CASSLVSAGYTF. DNA of the CDR3: TGTGCCAGCAGCTTAGTCTCTGCTGGCTACACCTTC. The rearrangement uses TRBV7-8 and TRBJ1-2, with D uncertain. Trimming stripped 1 base from V and 7 bases from J, with 7 bases between. This CDR3 region has 12 residues. Germline values: CDR1 SGHVS, CDR2 FQNEAQ.

J is TRBJ1-1 and V is TRBV5-1; D is unclear. Germline CDR1 SGHRS, CDR2 YFSETQ. The length of the CDR3 is 13 residues. V dropped 5 bases and J dropped 6 bases, with 14 bases sitting between them. CDR3 coding DNA: TGCGCCAGCAGTCCAGGAGATAAGTCTGAAGCTTTCTTT. Protein sequence: CASSPGDKSEAFF. The entire variable domain, with the rest obtained from reference TRBV5-1 and TRBJ1-1, is as follows: KAGVTQTPRYLIKTRGQQVTLSCSPISGHRSVSWYQQTPGQGLQFLFEYFSETQRNKGNFPGRFSGRQFSNSRSEMNVSTLELGDSALYLCASSPGDKSEAFFGQGTRLTVV.